A single sample gave rise to the 32 T cell receptor beta chains below, sequenced in a study of blood T cell repertoires in COVID-19 (dated by TCRdb to 2020 to 2022). Receptors were amplified or captured by the immunoSEQ multiplex PCR assay. Here the immuneACCESS table is served through TCRdb, limited to in-frame sequences with V and J called. Missing clones are a known gap in these copies; in checked studies unresolved V genes cover under half, and the rest lacks a known reason. The sample table shows approximately 250,000 clones, and 86% are seen once. The biggest ten clones account for approximately 9.7% of the sample. The sequencing sample was made of peripheral blood. The receptors here all came from a man between 40 and 49 years old with active or convalescent COVID-19.

This clone was found once. The rearrangement uses TRBV24-1 and TRBJ2-1; TRBD1 matches 7 bases. The CDR3 is 16 residues long. The V gene's germline CDR1 is KGHDR and CDR2 SFDVKD. With V trimmed by 4 bases and J by 3 bases, 8 bases remained unmatched. The CDR3 DNA reads TGTGCCACCAGTGACCCCGGACAGGCCAACTACAATGAGCAGTTCTTC. Its translation: CATSDPGQANYNEQFF.

The chain has TRBV19 and TRBJ1-2; 7 nucleotides agree with TRBD1. Germline V gene data show CDR1 as LNHDA and CDR2 as SQIVND (reference sequence). With V trimmed by 6 bases and J by 7 bases, 11 bases remained unmatched. The CDR3 totals 14 residues. The CDR3 DNA sequence: TGTGCCAGTAGCCCGGGGACAGACCTTGCTGGCTACACCTTC. The encoded protein is CASSPGTDLAGYTF.

The chain recombines TRBV3-1 (or the pseudogene TRBV3-2) with TRBJ2-2; D possibly corresponds to TRBD2 (5 bases). V was clipped by 4 bases and J by 6 bases, with 18 bases between them. CDR1 LGHDT and CDR2 YNNKEL come from the germline V gene (reference sequence). The CDR3 length is 16 residues. The CDR3 region is CASSLRRPPDAGELFF. The DNA for the CDR3 is TGTGCCAGCAGCCTCCGGAGGCCCCCTGATGCCGGGGAGCTGTTTTTT.

V gene TRBV27 combines with J gene TRBJ2-7, with D tentatively TRBD1 (6 bases). The CDR3 has 15 amino acids. The germline V gene has CDR1 MNHEY and CDR2 SMNVEV (reference sequence). V lost 5 bases and J lost 5, with 19 bases in between. The CDR3 region has the DNA TGTGCCAGCAGTACCACTACCACCGGGACAAACGAGCAGTACTTC. This codes for CASSTTTTGTNEQYF.

The rearrangement uses TRBV24-1 and TRBJ2-5; 9 bases line up with TRBD2. The trim removed 2 bases at V and 3 bases at J, leaving 6 bases unmatched. The CDR3 consists of 16 residues. CDR1 and CDR2 (germline): KGHDR, SFDVKD. The CDR3 loop reads CATSDSISGREETQYF. The DNA for the CDR3 is TGTGCCACCAGTGATTCGATTAGCGGGAGAGAAGAGACCCAGTACTTC.

This CDR3 is CASSLESGGELFF. The CDR3 region has the DNA TGTGCCAGCAGCTTAGAGAGCGGCGGGGAGCTGTTTTTT. This chain links TRBV7-9 with TRBJ2-2, with D maybe TRBD2 (5 bases). Germline V gene sequence: CDR1 SEHNR, CDR2 FQNEAQ (reference sequence). V shed 1 base and J shed 7 bases, with 7 bases lying between them. CDR3 size: 13 residues.

CDR3 amino acids: CASSLNRGGLAGVGEQFF. The DNA for the CDR3 is TGTGCCAGCAGCTTGAACCGGGGCGGACTAGCGGGAGTGGGTGAGCAGTTCTTC. The chain is built from TRBV7-8 and TRBJ2-1, with 13 bases matching TRBD2. Germline CDR1 reads SGHVS; CDR2 reads FQNEAQ. The CDR3 loop spans 18 amino acids. V was clipped by 3 bases and J by 9 bases; unmatched bases: 14.

The chain joins TRBV15 to TRBJ1-3; a weak D match, TRBD1 (5 bases). The CDR3 loop spans 16 amino acids. The germline V gene encodes CDR1 LNHNV and CDR2 YYDKDF (reference sequence). V dropped 0 bases and J dropped 2 bases, with 11 bases sitting between them. CDR3 residues: CATSRDQGFPGNTIYF. CDR3 bases: TGTGCCACCAGCAGAGATCAGGGATTTCCTGGAAACACCATATATTTT. The whole variable domain, remainder taken from reference TRBV15 and TRBJ1-3, is DAMVIQNPRYQVTQFGKPVTLSCSQTLNHNVMYWYQQKSSQAPKLLFHYYDKDFNNEADTPDNFQSRRPNTSFCFLDIRSPGLGDTAMYLCATSRDQGFPGNTIYFGEGSWLTVV.

The chain recombines TRBV5-5 with TRBJ1-4, with 7 bases fitting TRBD1. The CDR3 spans 15 residues. J lost 4 bases, V lost 4 bases, and 7 bases had no gene match. Germline V CDR1 and CDR2: SGHKS, YYEKEE (reference sequence). The CDR3 coding sequence is TGTGCCAGCAGCCGCCAAGGGACAGATAATGAAAAACTGTTTTTT. It translates to CASSRQGTDNEKLFF.

The gene calls are TRBV6-5 and TRBJ1-1, with 7 positions matching TRBD1. V shed 4 bases and J 1 base; nucleotides not matched to a gene: 0. Looked up from germline, CDR1 is MNHEY and CDR2 is SVGAGI. There are 13 residues in the CDR3. As DNA, the CDR3 is TGTGCCAGCAGTTGGGACAGGAACACTGAAGCTTTCTTT. Translated, it gives CASSWDRNTEAFF.

This clone was seen only a few times. The rearrangement links TRBV19 to TRBJ2-7, with 9 bases matching TRBD1. Germline V gives CDR1 LNHDA, CDR2 SQIVND (reference sequence). The CDR3 is made up of 15 amino acids. V lost 5 bases and J lost 7; bases outside the gene matches: 12. The CDR3 sequence is CASSPHSGTGREQYF. The CDR3 DNA follows: TGTGCCAGTAGTCCACATTCCGGGACAGGGAGAGAGCAGTACTTC.

The chain couples TRBV6-5 to TRBJ1-6; a possible D gene is TRBD1 (6 bases). Trimming removed 5 bases at V and 9 bases at J, with 17 bases between. The CDR3 has 15 residues. The germline V gene encodes CDR1 MNHEY and CDR2 SVGAGI. This CDR3 reads CASSQPGARGSPLHF. CDR3 nucleotides: TGTGCCAGCAGTCAACCAGGGGCAAGAGGTTCACCCCTCCACTTT.

The chain employs TRBV2 and TRBJ2-5; 9 nucleotides align to TRBD1. V shed 7 bases and J 6 bases; nucleotides not matched to a gene: 15. The CDR3 covers 16 residues. The V gene's germline CDR1 is SNHLY and CDR2 FYNNEI. The chain's CDR3 is CASTVAPGQGRQTQYF. The CDR3, as DNA: TGTGCCAGCACCGTCGCTCCGGGACAGGGTCGACAGACCCAGTACTTC.

The rearrangement links TRBV11-2 to TRBJ2-1; 11 positions match TRBD1. Losses at the gene ends were 1 base for V and 7 bases for J; bases not matched to a gene: 6. Looked up from germline, CDR1 is SGHAT and CDR2 is FQNNGV. This CDR3 comprises 16 residues. The CDR3 DNA sequence: TGTGCCAGCAGCTTAGCTCGGGACAGGGGGAGGAATGAGCAGTTCTTC. Its translation is CASSLARDRGRNEQFF.

This clone was detected a few times. The genes are TRBV6-1 and TRBJ2-1; tentative D call: TRBD2 (6 bases). The germline V gene has CDR1 MNHNS and CDR2 SASEGT. This CDR3 is built from 15 residues. Trimming stripped 0 bases from V and 0 bases from J, with 6 bases between. The CDR3 DNA reads TGTGCCAGCAGTGAAGCAGCGGGCTCCTACAATGAGCAGTTCTTC. Translated: CASSEAAGSYNEQFF.

This sequence joins TRBV9 and TRBJ2-7; 8 positions match TRBD1. This CDR3 has 17 residues. Germline V gene data show CDR1 as SGDLS and CDR2 as YYNGEE. V lost 4 bases and J lost 0; bases outside the gene matches: 12. The CDR3 region has the DNA TGTGCCAGCAGCCTAAGCCGGGACAGGCCTCCCTCCTACGAGCAGTACTTC. It specifies CASSLSRDRPPSYEQYF.

The chain combines TRBV7-8 with TRBJ1-5; D gene uncertain. In germline, CDR1 is SGHVS, CDR2 FQNEAQ. The length of the CDR3 is 14 residues. The V gene lost 1 base and the J gene lost 4 bases, with 8 bases spanning the gap. CDR3 DNA sequence: TGTGCCAGCAGCTTAGGAACAGTTAATCAGCCCCAGCATTTT. As protein: CASSLGTVNQPQHF.

The gene calls are TRBV30 and TRBJ2-2, with 7 bases that match TRBD2. The CDR3 consists of 14 residues. The germline gives CDR1 GTSNPN, CDR2 SVGIG (reference sequence). The V segment lost 2 bases and the J segment 5 bases; nucleotides outside the gene matches: 5. CDR3 residues: CAWSKGLSTGELFF. For the CDR3, the DNA is TGTGCCTGGAGTAAGGGACTATCGACCGGGGAGCTGTTTTTT. Complete variable domain (other parts from reference TRBV30 and TRBJ2-2): SQTIHQWPATLVQPVGSPLSLECTVEGTSNPNLYWYRQAAGRGLQLLFYSVGIGQISSEVPQNLSASRPQDRQFILSSKKLLLSDSGFYLCAWSKGLSTGELFFGEGSRLTVL.

The chain combines TRBV7-6 with TRBJ1-1; D call uncertain. Germline CDR1 and CDR2: SGHVS and FNYEAQ. This CDR3 is 13 amino acids long. V lost 5 bases, J lost 1 base, and 8 bases lay in between. The CDR3 DNA is TGTGCCAGCAGCCCCGCGGGGAACACTGAAGCTTTCTTT. Amino acids: CASSPAGNTEAFF.

The chain links TRBV6-6 to TRBJ1-4; D is unresolved. The V gene's germline CDR1 is MNHNY and CDR2 SVGAGI (reference sequence). V lost 0 bases, J lost 7 bases, and 9 bases lay in between. CDR3 size: 14 residues. CDR3 sequence reads: CASSYSSGLEKLFF. In DNA form, the CDR3 reads TGTGCCAGCAGTTACTCCTCCGGACTTGAAAAACTGTTTTTT.

The chain carries TRBV29-1 and TRBJ2-1; tentative D call: TRBD2 (6 bases). Trimming shortened V by 8 bases and J by 9 bases, and 17 bases separated the two germline ends. Germline-derived CDR1 and CDR2 are SQVTM and ANQGSEA. The CDR3 length is 12 residues. The CDR3 loop reads CSYEAYGSEQFF. The DNA for the CDR3 is TGCAGCTACGAGGCATACGGGAGTGAGCAGTTCTTC.

This clone was seen once. This chain uses TRBV27 with TRBJ2-7; 7 bases align to TRBD2. There are 13 residues in the CDR3. Germline V gene lookup returns CDR1 MNHEY and CDR2 SMNVEV (reference sequence). Trimming cost V 6 bases and J 6 bases; bases outside gene matches: 8. This CDR3 is CASRLGLAAEQYF. CDR3 nucleotide sequence: TGTGCCAGCAGACTGGGCCTAGCGGCCGAGCAGTACTTC.

This chain links TRBV3-1 (or the pseudogene TRBV3-2) with TRBJ1-6, with 8 positions matching TRBD1. There are 15 residues in the CDR3. V lost 3 bases and J lost 7; bases outside the gene matches: 5. CDR1 and CDR2 (germline): LGHDT, YNNKEL (reference sequence). CDR3 DNA: TGTGCCAGCAGCCAGACCGGACAGGGAAATTCACCCCTCCACTTT. This codes for CASSQTGQGNSPLHF.

This clone turned up a few times. The genes are TRBV20-1 and TRBJ1-1; D possibly corresponds to TRBD1 (5 bases). V was pared by 3 bases and J by 3 bases, with 11 bases between. CDR3 length equals 13 residues. Germline CDR1 and CDR2: DFQATT and SNEGSKA (reference sequence). CDR3 sequence: CSASRGRDTEAFF. The CDR3 DNA sequence: TGCAGTGCTAGTAGGGGTAGGGACACTGAAGCTTTCTTT.

The count of this clone is one. The chain recombines TRBV27 with TRBJ1-1; no firm D call. CDR1 is MNHEY and CDR2 is SMNVEV in the germline V gene (reference sequence). V was cut by 2 bases and J by 1 base, with 5 bases left in between. There are 13 residues in the CDR3. DNA for the CDR3: TGTGCCAGCAGTTTACAGGAGAACACTGAAGCTTTCTTT. Encoded protein: CASSLQENTEAFF.

The rearrangement joins TRBV11-2 to TRBJ2-1; 11 bases are shared with TRBD2. The CDR3 runs 19 residues. The trim removed 6 bases at V and 5 bases at J, leaving 18 bases unmatched. The V gene's germline CDR1 is SGHAT and CDR2 FQNNGV. CDR3 amino acids: CASRKPGLAALPGDNEQFF. The CDR3 bases are TGTGCCAGCAGGAAACCGGGACTAGCGGCTCTCCCGGGTGACAATGAGCAGTTCTTC.

This clone has a handful of counts. The chain carries TRBV6-5 and TRBJ1-4; maybe TRBD1 (5 bases). This CDR3 comprises 15 residues. V lost 2 bases and J lost 0, with 7 bases in between. CDR1 is MNHEY and CDR2 is SVGAGI in the germline V gene. The CDR3 nucleotides read TGTGCCAGCAGTTACGGGACTCCAACTAATGAAAAACTGTTTTTT. It is translated as CASSYGTPTNEKLFF.

V gene TRBV7-9 combines with J gene TRBJ2-1, with D tentatively TRBD1 (6 bases). Germline lookup yields CDR1 SEHNR and CDR2 FQNEAQ (reference sequence). The ends were cut back, 4 bases at V and 8 bases at J, with 15 bases in the middle. The CDR3 spans 14 residues. The CDR3 is CASSSEAGADEQFF. CDR3 nucleotide sequence: TGTGCCAGCAGCTCCGAAGCAGGGGCGGATGAGCAGTTCTTC.

The chain is built from TRBV28 and TRBJ2-2; 8 positions match TRBD2. This CDR3 region has 16 residues. Germline CDR1 is MDHEN and CDR2 is SYDVKM. J was trimmed by 7 bases and V by 6 bases; bases with no gene match: 13. CDR3 in amino acids: CASRPRSGGYVGELFF. CDR3 bases: TGTGCCAGCAGACCTCGGAGCGGGGGTTACGTCGGGGAGCTGTTTTTT.

The genes are TRBV19 and TRBJ1-5; 8 bases map to TRBD1. Trimming cost V 4 bases and J 3 bases; bases outside gene matches: 2. There are 14 residues in the CDR3. Germline V CDR1 and CDR2: LNHDA, SQIVND (reference sequence). The CDR3 here is CASSRDRNNQPQHF. DNA for the CDR3: TGTGCCAGTAGTAGGGACAGGAACAATCAGCCCCAGCATTTT.

V and J are TRBV3-1 (or the pseudogene TRBV3-2) and TRBJ2-7, with TRBD2 matching over 8 bases. The V gene end was trimmed by 1 base and the J gene end by 0 bases; junction bases not matched to a gene: 11. The CDR3 has 18 amino acids. Germline V gene lookup returns CDR1 LGHDT and CDR2 YNNKEL (reference sequence). Written as DNA, the CDR3 is TGTGCCAGCAGCCAAGGACCCCCCAGCGGGAGTAGCTCCTACGAGCAGTACTTC. Translation gives CASSQGPPSGSSSYEQYF.

The V call is TRBV7-2, the J call TRBJ1-3, with a weak D call TRBD1 (5 bases). The CDR3 runs to 15 residues. Germline V gene lookup returns CDR1 SGHTA and CDR2 FQGNSA. V gave up 4 bases and J gave up 2 bases, with 12 bases separating them. The CDR3 spells CASSSLQGTGNTIYF. CDR3 nucleotide sequence: TGTGCCAGCAGCTCTCTCCAGGGAACTGGAAACACCATATATTTT.